This TCR beta chain was identified in a study of CD8+CD57+ T cells in acquired aplastic anemia. Study in general: DNA from sorted CD4+ and CD8+ cells averaged roughly 3.2 ug. The study, taken as a whole, reports: Approximately 28 CD8+ CDR3 sequences were shared between patients and controls.

TCR beta VDJ and CDR3 profiles were obtained from a genomic DNA template. MiXCR was run by TCRdb on the reads, yielding one entry per CDR3 protein. The sample includes 250,000 to 350,000 distinct CDR3 sequences, 45% to 65% of them seen just once. Only patients with CD8+CD57+ cell expansion on flow cytometry were chosen for sequencing. The CDR3 loop spans 16 amino acids. Germline V gene sequence: CDR1 KGHSH, CDR2 LQKENI. With V trimmed by 6 bases and J by 5 bases, 11 bases remained unmatched. This clonotype was counted between two and nine times. Its antigen is not identified. The sequence was obtained from a human donor with aplastic anemia. Sequenced sample: sorted CD4+, CD8+, or CD8+CD57+ T cells (not recorded which) from PBMCs. This chain uses TRBV18 with TRBJ2-1; 9 bases are a match to TRBD2. CDR3 protein: CASSPSTSGGNNEQFF. Written as DNA, the CDR3 is TGTGCCAGCTCCCCCTCGACTAGCGGAGGGAACAATGAGCAGTTCTTC.